This TCR beta chain comes out of a study of shared clonotypes between healthy human individuals. Study in general: The cohort comprised a couple of women and a few men. Their ages spanned 18 to 49 years. Study results and caveats: How much donors shared clonotypes was expected to be affected by sequencing depth.

The authors ran the assay at deep level. Assay used: immunoSEQ multiplex PCR; TCRdb lists only in-frame clones, some missing. The sample lists roughly 2.6 million clones, over 85% occurring once. Notes on this clone: The antigen is undetermined.

V shed 5 bases and J shed 4 bases, with 9 bases lying between them. CDR1 is MNHNY, CDR2 SVGAGI, per germline (reference sequence). CDR3 length: 14 amino acids. Material for sequencing was naive CD4+ T cells sorted from blood. As for subset: CD45RA+ positively selected. V is TRBV6-6 and J is TRBJ1-6, with unresolved D. The TCR was taken from a man aged 18 to 35 in good health. The CDR3 is CASSTGSYNSPLHF. The CDR3 nucleotides read TGTGCCAGCAGTACGGGGTCTTATAATTCACCCCTCCACTTT.